This TCR beta chain was obtained from a study of blood T cells in healthy people across ages (dated by TCRdb to the mid-2010s). A note on the overall study: In model experiments, template switching captured about one uniquely barcoded TCR beta cDNA molecule for every two T cells. Age-related changes in TCR beta repertoire diversity were measured in the study by deep sequencing normalized with unique cDNA molecular identifiers. The study analyzed two additional independent replicas of 1 million unique cDNA reads from the same blood draw for two donors, one aged 18 to 30 and one aged 80 or older. The donors were split into four age groups: young (average 16 years), middle-aged (nearly 40), aged (approximately 60) and long-lived (more than 80). To avoid experimental bias, donors of different ages were randomly spread across the sequencing lanes. The study at large found these results: Observed TCR beta diversity correlated strongly with the percentage of naive T cells measured by flow cytometry. Estimates of total diversity based on one million sequenced T cells were regarded as lower bounds and as underestimates. The long-lived group showed more naive CD4+ T cells, fewer expanded clones and increased TCR diversity than the aged group, suggesting age selection. Conclusive comparison of naive and antigen-experienced compartments was prevented by the profiling of bulk unsorted PBMCs. Observed TCR beta diversity per million T cells fell roughly linearly with age, and a significant reduction was already apparent by age about 43. Because donor CMV infection status was unknown, age-related changes in expanded clonotypes were potentially confounded.

This clonotype appeared once. What this receptor recognizes is not known. Base-call qualities are not available, and no considerably larger clone is one nucleotide away. The donors were a few dozen Caucasian individuals from Russia, aged about 6 to 100 years, who were systemically healthy. Each donor gave ten milliliters of peripheral blood, drawn into EDTA-treated Vacutainer tubes. Ficoll-Paque density-gradient centrifugation was used to isolate PBMCs, with at least 7 million per sample. Trizol reagent was used to extract total RNA from the PBMCs, yielding at least 5 micrograms per sample. The percentages of naive CD45RAhigh/CD27high T cells were determined by flow cytometry on a PBMC aliquot from every donor. Preparation of the library involved 5' RACE. A second PCR of roughly 6 to 12 cycles was performed with a sample-barcoded 5' primer and a J-beta primer mix. Each TCR beta cDNA molecule received a unique molecular identifier from a template-switch 5' adaptor carrying 12 random nucleotides. At least 2.5 million CDR3-containing paired-end reads were obtained from each sample. First-strand cDNA was synthesized from all RNA with the Mint cDNA synthesis kit, primed by a TRBC-specific oligonucleotide. All cDNA was treated with uracil-DNA glycosylase and then went through a first 18-cycle PCR with the universal primers M1SS and BC2_uni_R. On the study's bioinformatics: Normalization of each sample was performed by random selection of 1 million high-quality reads, each carrying a distinct molecular identifier. Reads sharing molecular identifiers were discarded rather than binned into consensus sequences. MiTCR, set to a Q25 quality threshold and the strictest error-elimination algorithm, was used for CDR3 identification, clonotype clustering and error correction. A nonparametric unseen species model using Euler transformation provided a lower-bound estimate of total TCR beta diversity. TCRdb's own reprocessing of the public reads used fastp at Q25 and MiXCR and kept productive beta chains. Rows merge per CDR3 protein into single entries with the most common DNA and genes. Clone size and V and J calls follow TCRdb, not the original study. Present in this sample are fewer than 2 million distinct CDR3 sequences, roughly two fifths of which were seen just once. The top ten constitute more than 20% of the sample.

Taken from cysteine to phenylalanine, the CDR3 has 14 residues. CDR3 DNA is the only sequence kept; it has 42 bases, read in frame from the first base. The CDR1 and CDR2 encoded by the germline V gene (reference sequence) are PRHDT and FYEKMQ. The junction carries 13 bases between V and J, which are trimmed by 3 bases and 4 bases respectively. Sequenced input: blood. This TCR derives from a human donor in good health. This chain joins TRBV13 to TRBJ2-7, with a weak D call of TRBD1 (6 bases match). The DNA sequence reads TGTGCCAGCAGCTTTAAGGCAGGGGAGTACGAGCAGTACTTC. It specifies CASSFKAGEYEQYF.